A single sample gave rise to the 25 T cell receptor beta chains below, sequenced in a study of identical twins. TCRdb used MiXCR to reprocess the 5' RACE reads, holding one entry per CDR3 protein. In the table there are roughly 710,000 distinct CDR3 sequences, 5.5% to 6.5% of which are singletons. The sample consisted of naive T cells sorted from blood. Receptors originate from a man between 18 and 29 years old in good health.

This clonotype appeared a single time. The chain joins TRBV7-2 to TRBJ2-7; weak D call: TRBD2 (6 bases). Germline CDR1 and CDR2: SGHTA and FQGNSA. The CDR3 totals 14 residues. V was trimmed by 1 base and J by 4 bases, leaving 11 bases between them. DNA for the CDR3: TGTGCCAGCAGCTTAGTAGGACTACAATACGAGCAGTACTTC. Its protein product is CASSLVGLQYEQYF.

This clonotype came up many times. The chain links TRBV29-1 to TRBJ1-1, with a possible D match to TRBD1 (5 bases). This CDR3 region has 12 residues. Germline lookup yields CDR1 SQVTM and CDR2 ANQGSEA. V was trimmed by 6 bases and J by 1 base, leaving 9 bases between them. CDR3 region: CSVQGWNTEAFF. The CDR3, as DNA: TGCAGCGTCCAGGGCTGGAACACTGAAGCTTTCTTT.

This clonotype was detected only a few times. The chain couples TRBV29-1 to TRBJ2-3; 9 nucleotides agree with TRBD2. CDR3 length: 15 residues. V gave up 4 bases and J gave up 0 bases; unmatched junction bases: 5. Germline V gene lookup returns CDR1 SQVTM and CDR2 ANQGSEA. The CDR3 region is CSVGRLADSTDTQYF. The CDR3 nucleotides read TGCAGCGTTGGTAGACTAGCGGATAGCACAGATACGCAGTATTTT.

This clonotype was detected ten times or more. The V call is TRBV12-3 or TRBV12-4, the J call TRBJ1-1; D perhaps matches TRBD1 (6 bases). This CDR3 region has 14 residues. V was clipped by 7 bases and J by 5 bases, with 17 bases between them. The CDR3 nucleotides are TGTGCCAGCAACTGGGGGGGCTGGATAACTGAAGCTTTCTTT. It is translated as CASNWGGWITEAFF.

This clonotype was counted a few times. The DNA for the CDR3 is TGCGCCAGCAGCCCGGAGACTAGCGGGGGGGGCTACAATGAGCAGTTCTTC. Protein sequence: CASSPETSGGGYNEQFF. The genes are TRBV5-1 and TRBJ2-1; 14 bases match TRBD2. The CDR3 has 17 amino acids. Germline V lookup: CDR1 SGHRS, CDR2 YFSETQ. Unmatched junction bases numbered 6, after V lost 4 bases and J lost 3 bases.

The chain uses TRBV7-9 and TRBJ2-1, with unresolved D. Trimming took off 5 bases at V and 5 bases at J, with 7 bases between the two ends. This CDR3 contains 12 residues. Germline values: CDR1 SEHNR, CDR2 FQNEAQ (reference sequence). CDR3 region: CASSVRNNEQFF. CDR3 sequence (DNA): TGTGCCAGCAGCGTAAGGAACAATGAGCAGTTCTTC.

This clonotype has only a few counts. The gene calls are TRBV6-5 and TRBJ2-3; TRBD2 matches at 8 bases. Germline loops: CDR1 MNHEY, CDR2 SVGAGI. Unmatched junction bases numbered 7, after V lost 2 bases and J lost 3 bases. The CDR3 loop spans 16 amino acids. CDR3 nucleotides: TGTGCCAGCAGTTACCGTGGTAGCGGGAAAACAGATACGCAGTATTTT. Its translation is CASSYRGSGKTDTQYF.

This clonotype was detected many times. The rearrangement uses TRBV12-3 or TRBV12-4 and TRBJ2-3; D not certain. The CDR3 loop spans 12 amino acids. Trimming pared 5 bases from V and 5 bases from J, leaving 8 bases between. CDR3 residues: CASSPYEDTQYF. In DNA, the CDR3 is TGTGCCAGCAGTCCCTACGAAGATACGCAGTATTTT.

This clonotype was seen ten or more times. The V gene is TRBV28, the J gene TRBJ2-5; perhaps TRBD2 as D (5 bases). Germline V gene data show CDR1 as MDHEN and CDR2 as SYDVKM. V gave up 6 bases and J gave up 5 bases, with 22 bases separating them. The CDR3 spans 16 residues. The CDR3 region is CASRSPTGNNLETQYF. The CDR3 bases are TGTGCCAGCAGGTCCCCAACCGGGAACAACTTGGAGACCCAGTACTTC.

This clonotype has ten or more counts. The chain has TRBV10-3 and TRBJ2-1; D is unresolved. V was pared by 4 bases and J by 2 bases, with 9 bases between. The CDR3 is made up of 14 amino acids. CDR1 and CDR2 (germline): ENHRY, SYGVKD. For the CDR3, the DNA is TGTGCCATCAGTGCTAGTGTTACCTACAATGAGCAGTTCTTC. Amino acids: CAISASVTYNEQFF.

This clonotype was detected once. This may be a read error: a much more frequent sequence differs by one nucleotide. V gene TRBV6-1 combines with J gene TRBJ2-3; tentative D call: TRBD1 (6 bases). The V gene lost 6 bases and the J gene lost 5 bases, with 24 bases spanning the gap. This CDR3 comprises 17 residues. Germline V lookup: CDR1 MNHNS, CDR2 SASEGT. CDR3 nucleotide sequence: TGTGCCAGCAGCCCGATAAGAGCAGGCCAGGGGTTAGATACGCAGTATTTT. It yields the protein CASSPIRAGQGLDTQYF.

To note about this clonotype: The germline gene is not matched at one end of the junction; a read error may be the cause. The chain uses TRBV29-1 and TRBJ2-3; D unclear. The CDR3 has 12 amino acids. Germline V gene sequence: CDR1 SQVTM, CDR2 ANQGSEA. CDR3 in amino acids: CSVEPQADTRYF. In DNA, the CDR3 is TGCAGCGTTGAACCCCAGGCAGATACGCGGTATTTT.

This clonotype was observed many times. The chain combines TRBV7-8 with TRBJ2-3, with D maybe TRBD1 (5 bases). The CDR3 loop spans 17 amino acids. The V gene's germline CDR1 is SGHVS and CDR2 FQNEAQ. Trimming stripped 5 bases from V and 0 bases from J, with 18 bases between. CDR3 sequence reads: CASSRQRVTSSTDTQYF. The CDR3 nucleotides are TGTGCCAGCAGCAGACAGAGAGTAACTTCTAGCACAGATACGCAGTATTTT.

J is TRBJ2-7 and V is TRBV4-3, with 9 bases matching TRBD1. Trimming took 4 bases from V and 6 from J; bases not matched to a gene: 16. Germline V gene data show CDR1 as LGHNA and CDR2 as YSLEER. This CDR3 comprises 17 residues. The chain's CDR3 is CASSLEPPGQGAPEQYF. DNA of the CDR3: TGCGCCAGCAGCCTAGAGCCCCCGGGACAGGGTGCACCCGAGCAGTACTTC.

The V and J genes are TRBV27 and TRBJ1-1; D gene uncertain. Germline CDR1 MNHEY, CDR2 SMNVEV (reference sequence). The CDR3 loop spans 9 amino acids. In DNA, the CDR3 is TGTGAGCCGTCTCCCCTTGATTTCTTT. Amino acid sequence: CEPSPLDFF.

At least ten counts were recorded for this clonotype. The rearrangement joins TRBV6-5 to TRBJ1-5, with D possibly matching TRBD1 (5 bases). The CDR3 covers 15 residues. Germline CDR1 and CDR2: MNHEY and SVGAGI. V was cut by 2 bases and J by 11 bases, with 19 bases left in between. This chain's CDR3 is CASSYDGDRAGSQHF. The CDR3 DNA follows: TGTGCCAGCAGTTACGACGGGGACCGAGCTGGGTCCCAGCATTTT.

This clonotype has at least ten counts. CDR3 loop: CSVGAGDQPQHF. The CDR3 region has the DNA TGCAGCGTTGGGGCTGGCGATCAGCCCCAGCATTTT. J is TRBJ1-5 and V is TRBV29-1; D is undetermined. Germline loops: CDR1 SQVTM, CDR2 ANQGSEA. The V end was cut by 4 bases, the J end by 5 bases, with 9 bases between. The CDR3 runs 12 residues. The full variable domain, rest sourced from reference TRBV29-1 and TRBJ1-5, is SAVISQKPSRDICQRGTSLTIQCQVDSQVTMMFWYRQQPGQSLTLIATANQGSEATYESGFVIDKFPISRPNLTFSTLTVSNMSPEDSSIYLCSVGAGDQPQHFGDGTRLSIL.

This clonotype was detected ten times or more. This chain links TRBV12-3 or TRBV12-4 with TRBJ2-7; D remains unclear. CDR3 length equals 14 residues. V was pared by 6 bases and J by 4 bases, with 16 bases between. The CDR3 is CASSLTGPRYEQYV. The DNA for the CDR3 is TGTGCCAGCAGCCTGACTGGCCCCCGGTACGAGCAGTACGTC.

V usage is TRBV18 and J usage is TRBJ1-3; perhaps TRBD1 as D (5 bases). The ends were cut back, 10 bases at V and 2 bases at J, with 12 bases in the middle. The CDR3 loop spans 13 amino acids. CDR1 is KGHSH, CDR2 LQKENI, per germline. The CDR3 DNA sequence: TGTGCCACCTTCACAGGAGCTGGAAACACCATATATTTT. This gives the protein CATFTGAGNTIYF.

This clonotype was observed at least ten times. The CDR3 reads CSVDFGRRNHGAFF. The CDR3 DNA follows: TGCAGCGTTGATTTTGGCAGACGCAACCACGGGGCTTTCTTT. J is TRBJ1-1 and V is TRBV29-1; D unclear. Germline assignment: CDR1 SQVTM and CDR2 ANQGSEA. V was cut by 3 bases and J by 11 bases, with 22 bases left in between. The CDR3 sequence is 14 residues long.

A remark on this clonotype: A much larger clone lies a single base off, so this may be a read error. The rearrangement joins TRBV4-1 to TRBJ2-1; 7 bases map to TRBD2. With V trimmed by 0 bases and J by 6 bases, 14 bases remained unmatched. CDR1 and CDR2 (germline): MGHRA, YSYEKL. CDR3 length equals 18 residues. The CDR3 is CASSQEESSGAFFNEQFF. In nucleotides, the CDR3 is TGCGCCAGCAGCCAAGAGGAGTCTAGCGGAGCCTTCTTCAATGAGCAGTTCTTC.

Many counts were recorded for this clonotype. This rearrangement joins TRBV18 to TRBJ2-1; D may correspond to TRBD1 or TRBD2 (5 bases each). Trimming shortened V by 4 bases and J by 5 bases, and 21 bases separated the two germline ends. CDR1 is KGHSH, CDR2 LQKENI, per germline. The CDR3 runs 17 residues. The DNA for the CDR3 is TGTGCCAGCTCACAGAGGGGCAGCCTACGAGGGGACAATGAGCAGTTCTTC. Protein product: CASSQRGSLRGDNEQFF.

This clonotype was counted a few times. The V and J genes are TRBV3-1 and TRBJ1-1; D is unresolved. The CDR3 runs to 17 residues. CDR1 and CDR2 from the germline V gene are LGHDT and YNNKEL (reference sequence). Trimming left V 0 bases short and J 1 base short, with 15 bases between. CDR3 DNA: TGTGCCAGCAGCCAAGAAACCCCGCTAGATAAGAACACTGAAGCTTTCTTT. Amino acids: CASSQETPLDKNTEAFF.

This clonotype was counted a few times. This chain links TRBV6-1 with TRBJ2-1; D is ambiguous. V was shortened by 8 bases and J by 4 bases, with 18 bases between the two germline ends. CDR1 is MNHNS and CDR2 is SASEGT in the germline V gene. The CDR3 has 15 residues. As DNA, the CDR3 is TGTGCCAGCCGCCTCGGAAACTCGCAGTACAATGAGCAGTTCTTC. It translates to CASRLGNSQYNEQFF.

This clonotype was seen a handful of times. The chain links TRBV4-1 to TRBJ1-5; D is uncertain. The V end lost 6 bases, the J end lost 5 bases, and 14 bases lay between the germline ends. This CDR3 comprises 14 residues. Per germline, CDR1 MGHRA and CDR2 YSYEKL. The CDR3 spells CASSLTLGDQPQHF. The CDR3 DNA reads as TGCGCCAGCAGTCTGACCCTTGGAGATCAGCCCCAGCATTTT.